These 15 T cell receptor beta chains came from one sample sequenced in a study of blood T cells in healthy people across ages. A second PCR of 7 to 11 cycles used a sample-barcoded 5' primer and a J-beta primer mix. TCRdb called the 5' RACE reads again in MiXCR, with one record for every CDR3 protein. The repertoire holds around 600,000 distinct CDR3 sequences, with less than 60% as singletons. Specimen: blood. The source is a man older than 75 in good health.

This sequence joins TRBV21-1 and TRBJ1-2; no check of the table's D call, TRBD1, against the DNA was made. TRBV21-1 is listed as a pseudogene. The CDR3 is 13 amino acids. The CDR3 nucleotides read TGTGCCAGCAATTATCAGGGGCGCCATGGCTACACCTTC. Protein: CASNYQGRHGYTF.

The rearrangement joins TRBV20-1 to TRBJ2-7, with D possibly TRBD2 on 6 matching bases. The germline V gene has CDR1 DFQATT and CDR2 SNEGSKA (reference sequence). The CDR3 contains 15 residues. V was pared by 0 bases and J by 3 bases, with 15 bases between. The CDR3 DNA is TGCAGTGCTAGAGATCGGTGGAGGGGACGCTACGAGCAGTACTTC. It encodes CSARDRWRGRYEQYF.

For this clonotype: The junction differs from germline at one of its ends, possibly a read error. This chain connects TRBV3-1 to TRBJ2-1, with no clear D. This CDR3 has 12 residues. CDR1 is LGHDT and CDR2 is YNNKEL in the germline V gene (reference sequence). The CDR3 loop is CTSSQTDNEQFF. Written as DNA, the CDR3 is TGTACCAGCAGCCAGACGGACAATGAGCAGTTCTTC.

V and J are TRBV7-2 and TRBJ2-5, with 16 bases lining up with TRBD2. This CDR3 has 16 amino acids. CDR1 is SGHTA and CDR2 is FQGNSA in the germline V gene. After removal of 5 bases from V and 12 bases from J, the junction contained 12 bases not matched to a gene. CDR3 protein: CASSPAGLAGGRHKYF. The CDR3 coding sequence is TGTGCCAGCAGCCCAGCGGGACTAGCGGGGGGGCGTCATAAGTACTTC.

The chain employs TRBV6-2 or TRBV6-3 and TRBJ2-2; 7 bases agree with TRBD2. The CDR3 is made up of 17 amino acids. V was clipped by 0 bases and J by 5 bases; unmatched bases: 9. Germline V gene data show CDR1 as MNHEY and CDR2 as SVGEGT. CDR3 protein: CASSYSFGGISTGELFF. The CDR3 region has the DNA TGTGCCAGCAGTTACTCCTTCGGGGGGATCAGTACCGGGGAGCTGTTTTTT.

Ten or more counts support this clonotype. V and J are TRBV20-1 and TRBJ2-1, with D perhaps matching TRBD1 (5 bases). V lost 6 bases to trimming and J lost 2 bases, with 8 bases between them. The CDR3 length is 12 residues. CDR1 is DFQATT, CDR2 SNEGSKA, per germline (reference sequence). The CDR3, as DNA: TGCAGTGCAACGGACACCTACAATGAGCAGTTCTTC. It yields the protein CSATDTYNEQFF.

This clonotype appeared once. Compared with germline, one end of the junction differs, possibly owing to a read error. CDR3 nucleotide sequence: TGCAGTGCTGGAGACCGGACGAAACTAGCGGGAGAACAAGAGACCCAGTACTTC. Its translation: CSAGDRTKLAGEQETQYF. The chain links TRBV20-1 to TRBJ2-5, with 11 bases that match TRBD2. The V gene's germline CDR1 is DFQATT and CDR2 SNEGSKA (reference sequence). The CDR3 spans 18 residues.

The CDR3 nucleotides are TGTGCCAGCAGCCGACAGACTAGCAATCAGCCCCAGCATTTT. Protein: CASSRQTSNQPQHF. The chain recombines TRBV2 with TRBJ1-5, with a tentative D call TRBD1 (5 bases). V was shortened by 6 bases and J by 0 bases, with 9 bases between the two germline ends. Germline V gene data show CDR1 as SNHLY and CDR2 as FYNNEI. The CDR3 has 14 residues. Full variable domain (remainder filled in from reference TRBV2 and TRBJ1-5): EPEVTQTPSHQVTQMGQEVILRCVPISNHLYFYWYRQILGQKVEFLVSFYNNEISEKSEIFDDQFSVERPDGSNFTLKIRSTKLEDSAMYFCASSRQTSNQPQHFGDGTRLSIL.

This clonotype appeared many times. This chain joins TRBV6-6 and TRBJ2-1; 13 bases agree with TRBD2. From germline, CDR1 is MNHNY and CDR2 SVGAGI (reference sequence). V trimming: 0 bases; J trimming: 8 bases; junction bases outside the gene matches: 4. The CDR3 has 16 residues. DNA of the CDR3: TGTGCCAGCAGTTACTCCCCTACTAGCGGGGGGGATGAGCAGTTCTTC. This sequence encodes CASSYSPTSGGDEQFF.

With respect to this clonotype: A much larger clone differs from this one at a single base, so this may be a read error. The chain couples TRBV6-6 to TRBJ1-2; tentative D call: TRBD1 (6 bases). Germline values: CDR1 MNHNY, CDR2 SVGAGI (reference sequence). CDR3 length: 15 residues. The CDR3 DNA is TGTGTCAGCAGTTCCAGACAGGCCGAGCTACATGGCTACACCTTC. It translates to CVSSSRQAELHGYTF.

Only a few counts were recorded for this clonotype. The rearrangement joins TRBV20-1 to TRBJ2-1, with TRBD1 as a possible D gene (6 bases). V was clipped by 5 bases and J by 8 bases, with 13 bases between them. This CDR3 has 12 residues. From germline, CDR1 is DFQATT and CDR2 SNEGSKA (reference sequence). The CDR3 DNA is TGCAGTGCTCCTCTACAGGGCTATGAGCAGTTCTTC. Translating it yields CSAPLQGYEQFF.

This chain's CDR3 is CASSQMDRSYNEQFF. The CDR3 DNA reads TGTGCCAGCAGTCAGATGGACAGGTCCTACAATGAGCAGTTCTTC. J is TRBJ2-1 and V is TRBV28, with TRBD1 matching over 7 bases. The junction had 5 bases not matched to a gene; V was cut back by 5 bases and J by 1 base. Germline CDR1 is MDHEN and CDR2 is SYDVKM. This CDR3 spans 15 amino acids.

This clonotype was seen a few times. This sequence joins TRBV15 and TRBJ1-1; 7 bases match TRBD1. V shed 8 bases and J 6 bases; nucleotides not matched to a gene: 9. The CDR3 consists of 13 residues. From germline, CDR1 is LNHNV and CDR2 YYDKDF (reference sequence). This chain's CDR3 is CATSWGTASEAFF. The CDR3 DNA reads TGTGCCACCTCCTGGGGGACAGCCTCTGAAGCTTTCTTT. Variable domain in full (rest from reference TRBV15 and TRBJ1-1): DAMVIQNPRYQVTQFGKPVTLSCSQTLNHNVMYWYQQKSSQAPKLLFHYYDKDFNNEADTPDNFQSRRPNTSFCFLDIRSPGLGDTAMYLCATSWGTASEAFFGQGTRLTVV.

V usage is TRBV5-1 and J usage is TRBJ2-6; D unresolved. Germline CDR1 SGHRS, CDR2 YFSETQ. The CDR3 is 15 residues long. The V end lost 1 base, the J end lost 1 base, and 6 bases lay between the germline ends. The chain's CDR3 is CASSLRQSGANVLTF. CDR3 DNA sequence: TGCGCCAGCAGCTTGCGGCAGTCTGGGGCCAACGTCCTGACTTTC.

The V and J genes are TRBV7-2 and TRBJ2-3; TRBD2 agrees at 7 bases. Germline CDR1 reads SGHTA; CDR2 reads FQGNSA. The CDR3 is made up of 14 amino acids. The J segment lost 4 bases and the V segment lost 2 bases, leaving 3 bases of the junction unmatched. CDR3 residues: CASSLSGKADTQYF. In DNA form, the CDR3 reads TGTGCCAGCAGCTTAAGCGGGAAAGCAGATACGCAGTATTTT.